Below are 12 T cell receptor beta chains sequenced from a single sample in a study of T cell repertoires in cytomegalovirus infection (dated by TCRdb to the late 2010s). The treatment or condition label of this sample denotes: in vitro stimulation with specific CMV peptide epitopes to enrich CMV-specific T cells. The run used an Illumina HiSeq 1500. TCRdb ran its own pipeline on the public reads, namely fastp trimming at Q25 and MiXCR clone calling, and kept in-frame beta chains. Rows with one shared CDR3 protein collapse into an entry with the most common genes and DNA. Present in this sample are under 850,000 distinct CDR3 sequences, roughly 30% of which were seen just once. Roughly 18% of the sample is taken by the ten largest. No antigen has been identified for these receptors. This specimen consisted of cultured PBMCs, obtained from culture after CMV antigen stimulation. The receptors stem from a human donor in good health (CMV status not recorded). Some clones in this sample may be carry-over from other donors' samples.

This clonotype was seen more than once but under ten times. This chain connects TRBV3-1 to TRBJ1-1, with TRBD1 matching 7 bases. Trimming took 4 bases from V and 0 from J; bases not matched to a gene: 5. The CDR3 covers 15 residues. Germline-derived CDR1 and CDR2 are LGHDT and YNNKEL (reference sequence). The CDR3 DNA reads as TGTGCCAGCAGCCCGTCAGACAGGGTGAACACTGAAGCTTTCTTT. As protein: CASSPSDRVNTEAFF.

The V call is TRBV12-3 or TRBV12-4, the J call TRBJ2-3; 10 nucleotides align to TRBD1. The V gene end was trimmed by 3 bases and the J gene end by 1 base; junction bases not matched to a gene: 7. The CDR3 contains 17 residues. CDR3 protein: CASSFQATGGGTDTQYF. The CDR3 bases are TGTGCCAGCAGTTTCCAAGCGACAGGGGGCGGCACAGATACGCAGTATTTT.

This clonotype was recorded a few times. The chain is built from TRBV11-2 and TRBJ2-1, with TRBD2 matching over 8 bases. V gave up 7 bases and J gave up 5 bases; unmatched junction bases: 10. CDR1 and CDR2 from the germline V gene are SGHAT and FQNNGV. The CDR3 covers 15 residues. The CDR3 sequence is CASTRYRGGDNEQFF. CDR3 coding DNA: TGTGCCAGCACCCGGTACCGGGGGGGCGACAATGAGCAGTTCTTC.

The table lists this clonotype with a few counts. The gene calls are TRBV7-9 and TRBJ1-1; D is possibly TRBD1 (6 bases). Deletions cut 5 bases from V and 2 bases from J, with 27 bases between. The V gene's germline CDR1 is SEHNR and CDR2 FQNEAQ (reference sequence). This CDR3 is built from 19 residues. The CDR3 nucleotides are TGTGCCAGCAGCCCCGACCCCTCTTGGGGCAGGGGAAACAACACTGAAGCTTTCTTT. This sequence encodes CASSPDPSWGRGNNTEAFF.

This CDR3 is CASSYQRGTGELFF. CDR3 nucleotides: TGCGCCAGCAGCTACCAAAGGGGCACCGGGGAGCTGTTTTTT. The rearrangement joins TRBV4-3 to TRBJ2-2, with D possibly matching TRBD1 (5 bases). Germline loops: CDR1 LGHNA, CDR2 YSLEER. With 5 bases removed from V and 4 bases from J, the gap between germline ends came to 11 bases. The CDR3 covers 14 residues.

The chain links TRBV4-3 to TRBJ2-7, with D unresolved. The V end was cut by 0 bases, the J end by 3 bases, with 9 bases between. Germline CDR1 and CDR2: LGHNA and YSLEER. The CDR3 has 14 amino acids. CDR3 amino acids: CASSQDGRVYEQYF. The CDR3 DNA sequence: TGCGCCAGCAGCCAAGATGGTAGAGTCTACGAGCAGTACTTC.

This clonotype appeared a few times. The CDR3 spells CASSIRQANSPLHF. DNA of the CDR3: TGTGCCAGTAGTATACGGCAGGCCAATTCACCCCTCCACTTT. The rearrangement links TRBV19 to TRBJ1-6, with unresolved D. This CDR3 spans 14 amino acids. CDR1 is LNHDA and CDR2 is SQIVND in the germline V gene (reference sequence). Trimming shortened V by 2 bases and J by 7 bases, and 9 bases separated the two germline ends.

The genes are TRBV6-2 or TRBV6-3 and TRBJ2-7; 7 bases line up with TRBD2. CDR3 size: 15 residues. Germline V lookup: CDR1 MNHEY, CDR2 SVGEGT. J lost 5 bases, V lost 6 bases, and 13 bases had no gene match. CDR3 nucleotides: TGTGCCAGCAGACCCAGACTAGCACTTTTCCACGAGCAGTACTTC. Translated, it gives CASRPRLALFHEQYF.

This clonotype appeared a few times. The chain is built from TRBV7-2 and TRBJ2-1; 7 bases align to TRBD2. Germline assignment: CDR1 SGHTA and CDR2 FQGNSA. V lost 2 bases to trimming and J lost 9 bases; unmatched junction nucleotides: 7. The CDR3 is 14 residues long. The CDR3, as DNA: TGTGCCAGCAGCTTACAGCGGGGCGGGGCTGAGCAGTTCTTC. Protein product: CASSLQRGGAEQFF.

This clonotype was seen only a few times. The chain links TRBV7-2 to TRBJ2-7, with D possibly TRBD2 on 5 matching bases. Deletions cut 5 bases from V and 5 bases from J, with 16 bases between. Germline V lookup: CDR1 SGHTA, CDR2 FQGNSA. The CDR3 spans 14 residues. For the CDR3, the DNA is TGTGCCAGCAGCCACCGATCGGGAATCGACGAGCAGTACTTC. Protein: CASSHRSGIDEQYF.

The rearrangement uses TRBV7-9 and TRBJ1-2; D might be TRBD1 (6 bases). Trimming took 1 base from V and 1 from J, leaving 13 bases between them. The germline gives CDR1 SEHNR, CDR2 FQNEAQ (reference sequence). The CDR3 has 16 residues. DNA for the CDR3: TGTGCCAGCAGCTTAGGGACAGCAGCCTTTAACTATGGCTACACCTTC. Amino acid sequence: CASSLGTAAFNYGYTF.

The sample holds a few counts of this clonotype. CDR3 in amino acids: CSASGLASNEQFF. The CDR3 DNA reads TGCAGTGCTAGTGGCTTAGCGTCTAATGAGCAGTTCTTC. The chain links TRBV20-1 to TRBJ2-1; a weak D match, TRBD2 (5 bases). CDR3 length: 13 amino acids. Germline loops: CDR1 DFQATT, CDR2 SNEGSKA (reference sequence). V was shortened by 3 bases and J by 7 bases, with 13 bases between the two germline ends.